This TCR beta chain was sequenced in a study of blood T cell repertoires in COVID-19. In the study overall: PBMCs, B-cell-depleted T cells, or T cells provided the cDNA or gDNA that made up the material.

V was clipped by 5 bases and J by 0 bases, with 20 bases between them. The CDR3 extends over 17 amino acids. Germline V gene lookup returns CDR1 MDHEN and CDR2 SYDVKM. TCRdb keeps only in-frame clones here, not all; method: immunoSEQ multiplex PCR. The sample lists about 110,000 clones; 88% were seen once. J is TRBJ2-7 and V is TRBV28; possibly TRBD1 for D (7 bases). The clonotype originates from a human donor in a cohort sampled during active COVID-19. The sample comprised peripheral blood. The CDR3 spells CASSIQGGGPSSYEQYF. CDR3 nucleotides: TGTGCCAGCAGTATTCAGGGGGGAGGCCCCAGCTCCTACGAGCAGTACTTC. Using reference TRBV28 and TRBJ2-7 for the parts outside the CDR3, the full variable domain is DVKVTQSSRYLVKRTGEKVFLECVQDMDHENMFWYRQDPGLGLRLIYFSYDVKMKEKGDIPEGYSVSREKKERFSLILESASTNQTSMYLCASSIQGGGPSSYEQYFGPGTRLTVT.